The table lists the clone carrying this T cell receptor (beta chain) with a few counts. Its antigen is not known. The entry originates in a study of post-analysis software for immune sequencing data. Study background: In terms of disease course, relapsing-remitting, secondary progressive and progressive-relapsing multiple sclerosis were included. Findings of the study overall: Multiple sclerosis was associated with a significant reduction in normalized Chao1 diversity relative to controls. Higher frequency in patients than in controls was seen for 5 or 6 TRBV segments, with TRBV5-6, TRBV5-1 and TRBV20-1 among them.

Each TCR beta cDNA library carried unique molecular identifiers. TCRdb re-analysed the PCR reads in MiXCR, keeping a single row per CDR3 protein. The table records hundreds of thousands of distinct CDR3 sequences, about 32% of them present only once. CDR1 MNHNY and CDR2 SVGAGI come from the germline V gene (reference sequence). The CDR3 sequence is 13 residues long. V lost 4 bases to trimming and J lost 5 bases, with 12 bases between them. The TCR was taken from a girl aged 5-17 years with multiple sclerosis. The J gene is TRBJ2-7, the V gene TRBV6-6; unclear D gene. Source material: blood. The CDR3, as DNA: TGTGCCAGCAGTTCGGCGGCAGACAACGAGCAGTACTTC. This codes for CASSSAADNEQYF.